This TCR beta chain was sequenced in a study of cytomegalovirus exposure and HLA in healthy donors. Germline V lookup: CDR1 MGHRA, CDR2 YSYEKL. Trimming took 0 bases from V and 3 from J, leaving 5 bases between them. This CDR3 has 13 amino acids. On this clone: The antigen is undetermined.

Amplification used 60 Vbeta primers and 13 Jbeta primers. Sequencing was performed with immunoSEQ multiplex PCR; in TCRdb, only in-frame clones are kept and a portion is missing. Here the sample table reports around 71,000 clones. General study results and limits: Cytomegalovirus-associated TCR beta chains were listed, numbering over 150.

The sequence was obtained from a woman aged 30 to 39 in good health and CMV-seronegative. The chain is built from TRBV4-1 and TRBJ1-1; D not resolved. Sequenced material: PBMCs. The CDR3 loop reads CASSQDGHTEAFF. In DNA form, the CDR3 reads TGCGCCAGCAGCCAAGATGGCCACACTGAAGCTTTCTTT.